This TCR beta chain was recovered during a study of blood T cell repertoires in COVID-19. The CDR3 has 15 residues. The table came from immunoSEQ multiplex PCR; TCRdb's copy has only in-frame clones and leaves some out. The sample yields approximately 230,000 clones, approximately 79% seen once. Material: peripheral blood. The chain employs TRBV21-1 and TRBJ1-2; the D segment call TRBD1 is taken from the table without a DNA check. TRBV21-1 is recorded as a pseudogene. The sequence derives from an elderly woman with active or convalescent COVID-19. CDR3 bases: TGTGCCAGCAGCAAACTCAGGGGCAGGTCCTATGGCTACACCTTC. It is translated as CASSKLRGRSYGYTF.